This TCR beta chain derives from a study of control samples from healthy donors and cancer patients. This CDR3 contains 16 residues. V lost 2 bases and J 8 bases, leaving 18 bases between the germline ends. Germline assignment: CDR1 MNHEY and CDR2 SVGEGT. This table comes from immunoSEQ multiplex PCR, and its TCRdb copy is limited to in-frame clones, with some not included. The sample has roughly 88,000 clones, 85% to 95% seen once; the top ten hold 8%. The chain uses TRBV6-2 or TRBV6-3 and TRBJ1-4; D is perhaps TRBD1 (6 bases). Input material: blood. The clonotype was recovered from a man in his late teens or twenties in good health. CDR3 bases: TGTGCCAGCAGTTACAGGGACACCCTGAGCGGGGAAAAACTGTTTTTT. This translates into CASSYRDTLSGEKLFF.